The clone carrying this TCR beta chain occurred a few times. Its cognate antigen is unknown. This record belongs to a study of T-cell memory formation after mild COVID-19. Regarding the study as a whole: Whether second-wave clones peaking at day 37 were SARS-CoV-2 specific went unconfirmed. Pre-infection memory showed some responding clones, and this suggested that cross-reactive memory joined. Largely, contracting CD4+ clones fell within CM and EM, and contracting CD8+ clones within EMRA.

After 5'RACE with constant-segment primers, TCR alpha and TCR beta cDNA libraries carrying sample barcodes and UMIs were obtained. A single record per CDR3 protein comes from TCRdb applying MiXCR to the 5' RACE reads. The sample yields about 410,000 distinct CDR3 sequences, 23% seen once. V dropped 2 bases and J dropped 4 bases, with 9 bases sitting between them. The CDR3 extends over 13 amino acids. This receptor was taken from an adult woman who had mild COVID-19 (a few samples of this study predate the infection). Cell type and time point are not known. The rearrangement uses TRBV12-3 or TRBV12-4 and TRBJ2-7, with D possibly being TRBD2 (6 bases). The sample taken for sequencing was PBMCs or a T cell subset sorted from them (not recorded which). The CDR3 coding sequence is TGTGCCAGCAGTTTAATTCGGGGGTACGAGCAGTACTTC. This encodes CASSLIRGYEQYF.